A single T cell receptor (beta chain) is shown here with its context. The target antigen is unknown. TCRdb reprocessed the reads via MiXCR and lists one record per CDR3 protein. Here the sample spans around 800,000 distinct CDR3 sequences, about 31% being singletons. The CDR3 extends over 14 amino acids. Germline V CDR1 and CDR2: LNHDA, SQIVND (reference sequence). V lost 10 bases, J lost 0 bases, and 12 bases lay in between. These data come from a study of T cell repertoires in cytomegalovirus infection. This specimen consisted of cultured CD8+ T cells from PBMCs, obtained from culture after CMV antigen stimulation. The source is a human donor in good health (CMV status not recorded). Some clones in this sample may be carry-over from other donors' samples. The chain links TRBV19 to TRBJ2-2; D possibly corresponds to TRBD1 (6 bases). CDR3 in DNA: TGTGCCACCAGGACAGCCTCGAACACCGGGGAGCTGTTTTTT. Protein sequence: CATRTASNTGELFF.